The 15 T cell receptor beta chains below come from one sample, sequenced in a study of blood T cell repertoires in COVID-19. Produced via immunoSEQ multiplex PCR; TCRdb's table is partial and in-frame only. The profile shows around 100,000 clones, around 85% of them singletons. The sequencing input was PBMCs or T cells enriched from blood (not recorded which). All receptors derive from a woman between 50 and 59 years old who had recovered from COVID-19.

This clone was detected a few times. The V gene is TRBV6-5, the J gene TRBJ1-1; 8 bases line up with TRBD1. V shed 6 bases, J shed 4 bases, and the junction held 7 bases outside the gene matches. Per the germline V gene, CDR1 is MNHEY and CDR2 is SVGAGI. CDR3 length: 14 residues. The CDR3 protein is CASRVNRGITEAFF. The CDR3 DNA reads TGTGCCAGCAGGGTCAACAGGGGGATCACTGAAGCTTTCTTT.

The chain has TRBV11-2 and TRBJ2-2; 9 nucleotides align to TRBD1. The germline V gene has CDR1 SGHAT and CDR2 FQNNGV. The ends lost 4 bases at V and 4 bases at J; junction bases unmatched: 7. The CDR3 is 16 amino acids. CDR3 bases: TGTGCCAGCAGCTCCCGCGGGACAGGGTTCACCGGGGAGCTGTTTTTT. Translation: CASSSRGTGFTGELFF.

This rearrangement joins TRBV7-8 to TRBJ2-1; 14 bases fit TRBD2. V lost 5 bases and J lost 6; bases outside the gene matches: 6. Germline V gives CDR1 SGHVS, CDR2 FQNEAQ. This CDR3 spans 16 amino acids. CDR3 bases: TGTGCCAGCAGCATACGACTAGCGGGAGGGCCCAATGAGCAGTTCTTC. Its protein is CASSIRLAGGPNEQFF.

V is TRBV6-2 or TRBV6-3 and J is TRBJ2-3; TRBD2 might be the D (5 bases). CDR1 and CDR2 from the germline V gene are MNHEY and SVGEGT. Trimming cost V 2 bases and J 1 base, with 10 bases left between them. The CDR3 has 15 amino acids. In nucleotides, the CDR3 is TGTGCCAGCAGTTACCCTAGAGCGGGCACAGATACGCAGTATTTT. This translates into CASSYPRAGTDTQYF.

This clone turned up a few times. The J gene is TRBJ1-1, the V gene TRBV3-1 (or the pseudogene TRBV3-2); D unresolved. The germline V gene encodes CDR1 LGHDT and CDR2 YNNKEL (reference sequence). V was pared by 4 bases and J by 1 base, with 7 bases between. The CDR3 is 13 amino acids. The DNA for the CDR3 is TGTGCCAGCAGCCGAAGACAGAACACTGAAGCTTTCTTT. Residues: CASSRRQNTEAFF.

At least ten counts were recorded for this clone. The CDR3 reads CASSQDEAGGSYEQYF. DNA of the CDR3: TGTGCCAGCAGCCAAGACGAAGCGGGAGGTTCCTACGAGCAGTACTTC. The chain couples TRBV4-2 to TRBJ2-7; 9 nucleotides match TRBD2. Germline CDR1 is LGHNA and CDR2 is YNFKEQ. Unmatched junction bases numbered 4, after V lost 0 bases and J lost 1 base. This CDR3 comprises 16 residues.

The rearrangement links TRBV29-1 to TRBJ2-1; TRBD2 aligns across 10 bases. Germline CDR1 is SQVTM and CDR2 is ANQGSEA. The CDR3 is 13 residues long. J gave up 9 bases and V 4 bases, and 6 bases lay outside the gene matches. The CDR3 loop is CSVVQREGREQFF. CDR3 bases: TGCAGCGTTGTTCAGCGGGAGGGACGTGAGCAGTTCTTC.

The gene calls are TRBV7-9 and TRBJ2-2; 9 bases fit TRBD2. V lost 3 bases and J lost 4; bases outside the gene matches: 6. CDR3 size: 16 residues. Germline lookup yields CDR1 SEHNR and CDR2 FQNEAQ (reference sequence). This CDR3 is CASSFSGGRITGELFF. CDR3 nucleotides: TGTGCCAGCAGCTTTAGCGGGGGACGGATCACCGGGGAGCTGTTTTTT.

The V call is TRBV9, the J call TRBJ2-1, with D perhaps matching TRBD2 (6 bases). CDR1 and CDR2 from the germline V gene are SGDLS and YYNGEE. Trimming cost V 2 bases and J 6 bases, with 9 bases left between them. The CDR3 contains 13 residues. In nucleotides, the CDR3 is TGTGCCAGCAGCGTTCAGGGAGGCAATGAGCAGTTCTTC. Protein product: CASSVQGGNEQFF.

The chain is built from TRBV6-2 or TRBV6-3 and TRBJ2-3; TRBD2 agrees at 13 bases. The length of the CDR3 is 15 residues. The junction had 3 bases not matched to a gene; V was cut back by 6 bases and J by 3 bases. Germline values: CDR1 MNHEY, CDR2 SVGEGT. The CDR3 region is CASSRTSGGTDTQYF. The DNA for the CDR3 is TGTGCCAGCAGCCGGACTAGCGGGGGAACAGATACGCAGTATTTT.

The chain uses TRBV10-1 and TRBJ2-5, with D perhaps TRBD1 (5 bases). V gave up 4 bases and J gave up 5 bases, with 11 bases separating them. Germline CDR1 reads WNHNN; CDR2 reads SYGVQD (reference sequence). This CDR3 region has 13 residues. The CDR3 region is CASSVGVRETQYF. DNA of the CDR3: TGCGCCAGCAGTGTAGGGGTAAGGGAGACCCAGTACTTC.

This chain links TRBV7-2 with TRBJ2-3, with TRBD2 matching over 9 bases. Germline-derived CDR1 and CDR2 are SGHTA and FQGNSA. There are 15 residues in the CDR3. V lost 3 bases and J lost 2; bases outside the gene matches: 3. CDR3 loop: CASSLTSGLTDTQYF. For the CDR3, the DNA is TGTGCCAGCAGCTTGACTAGCGGACTCACAGATACGCAGTATTTT.

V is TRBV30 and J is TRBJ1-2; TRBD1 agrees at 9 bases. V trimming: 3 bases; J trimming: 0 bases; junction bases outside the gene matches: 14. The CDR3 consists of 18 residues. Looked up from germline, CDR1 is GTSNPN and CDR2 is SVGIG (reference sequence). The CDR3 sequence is CAWRALGQGYIANYGYTF. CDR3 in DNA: TGTGCCTGGAGGGCTCTGGGACAGGGTTATATAGCTAACTATGGCTACACCTTC.

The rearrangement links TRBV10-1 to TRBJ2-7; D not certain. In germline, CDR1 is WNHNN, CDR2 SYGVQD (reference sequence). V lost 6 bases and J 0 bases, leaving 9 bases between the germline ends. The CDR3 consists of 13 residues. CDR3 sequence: CASSAEVSYEQYF. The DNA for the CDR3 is TGCGCCAGCAGCGCTGAGGTCTCCTACGAGCAGTACTTC.

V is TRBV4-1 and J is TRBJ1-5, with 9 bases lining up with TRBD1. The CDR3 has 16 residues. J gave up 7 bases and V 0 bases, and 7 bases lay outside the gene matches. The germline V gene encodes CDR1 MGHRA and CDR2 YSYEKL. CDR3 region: CASSQDVTGGWQPQHF. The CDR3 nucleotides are TGCGCCAGCAGCCAAGACGTCACAGGGGGCTGGCAGCCCCAGCATTTT.